The T cell receptor (beta chain) described here comes from a study of T cell repertoires in cytomegalovirus infection. About the study: It was the public TCR beta signatures that indicated both CMV infection and matching HLA type. Whole-study results and caveats: The ex vivo response was dominated by HLA-C-restricted CMV-specific TCR beta clonotypes.

A word on this clonotype: Its antigen remains unknown.

This CDR3 contains 15 residues. Germline CDR1 is MDHEN and CDR2 is SYDVKM. Deletions cut 6 bases from V and 4 bases from J, with 16 bases between. TCRdb re-called the reads with MiXCR, one entry per CDR3 protein. The sample contains about 770,000 distinct CDR3 sequences, under 35% of which appear only once. The sequences come from cultured CD8+ T cells from PBMCs, collected from culture after CMV antigen stimulation. The J gene is TRBJ2-4, the V gene TRBV28; D might be TRBD1 or TRBD2, each matching 5 bases. The TCR was taken from a human donor in good health (CMV status not recorded). Some clones in this sample may be carry-over from other donors' samples. In nucleotides, the CDR3 is TGTGCCAGCAGGTCGGGACGGCCGGGTAAAAACATTCAGTACTTC. Translating gives CASRSGRPGKNIQYF.